Listed below are T cell receptor beta chains from one sample, sequenced in a study of blood T cell repertoires in COVID-19. Assay used: immunoSEQ multiplex PCR; TCRdb lists only in-frame clones, some missing. This sample has over 70,000 clones, with 77% found just once. Sequenced sample: peripheral blood. Source of these receptors: a man between 65 and 85 years old with COVID-19, enrolled during active disease. CDR3s include the opening cysteine and the closing phenylalanine or tryptophan. A D gene is named only where the DNA matches it firmly. Only some rows state a clone size, as once, few, many or a class for expanded clones.

D: -; J: TRBJ1-2; V: TRBV30; size: -; CDR3: CAWSLGVGYTF; DNA: TGTGCCTGGAGTCTCGGGGTTGGCTACACCTTC
D: -; J: TRBJ2-6; V: TRBV5-1; size: -; CDR3: CASSLGVASGANVLTF; DNA: TGCGCCAGCAGCTTGGGCGTTGCCTCTGGGGCCAACGTCCTGACTTTC
D: -; J: TRBJ1-5; V: TRBV27; size: -; CDR3: CASSLGGRIQPQHF; DNA: TGTGCCAGCAGTTTAGGGGGGAGAATTCAGCCCCAGCATTTT
D: -; J: TRBJ2-2; V: TRBV9; size: -; CDR3: CASSADTGELFF; DNA: TGTGCCAGCAGCGCCGACACCGGGGAGCTGTTTTTT
D: -; J: TRBJ1-2; V: TRBV4-1; size: -; CDR3: CASSQNPARGVGYTF; DNA: TGCGCCAGCAGCCAAAACCCCGCACGGGGGGTCGGCTACACCTTC
D: TRBD2; J: TRBJ2-1; V: TRBV11-2; size: -; CDR3: CASSQTGLAGGGEQFF; DNA: TGTGCCAGCAGCCAAACCGGACTAGCGGGAGGGGGGGAGCAGTTCTTC
D: TRBD1; J: TRBJ2-7; V: TRBV7-3; size: -; CDR3: CASSPGTGGYEQYF; DNA: TGTGCCAGCAGCCCCGGGACAGGGGGCTACGAGCAGTACTTC
D: TRBD2; J: TRBJ2-1; V: TRBV27; size: -; CDR3: CASTDLAGAYNEQFF; DNA: TGTGCCAGCACAGATTTAGCGGGGGCATACAATGAGCAGTTCTTC
D: -; J: TRBJ1-1; V: TRBV29-1; size: -; CDR3: CSVGAGQNTEAFF; DNA: TGCAGCGTTGGGGCGGGTCAGAACACTGAAGCTTTCTTT
D: -; J: TRBJ1-1; V: TRBV12-3/TRBV12-4; size: -; CDR3: CASSYREGLAFF; DNA: TGTGCCAGCAGTTACAGGGAGGGGTTAGCTTTCTTT
D: TRBD1; J: TRBJ1-1; V: TRBV7-9; size: -; CDR3: CASSLTLQGANTEAFF; DNA: TGTGCCAGCAGCTTAACCCTACAGGGGGCGAACACTGAAGCTTTCTTT
D: -; J: TRBJ1-1; V: TRBV7-2; size: few; CDR3: CASSLPNRDEAFF; DNA: TGTGCCAGCAGCCTCCCCAACAGGGATGAAGCTTTCTTT
D: TRBD1; J: TRBJ1-1; V: TRBV7-9; size: few; CDR3: CASSGQGMNTEAFF; DNA: TGTGCCAGCAGCGGACAGGGAATGAACACTGAAGCTTTCTTT
D: TRBD1; J: TRBJ1-1; V: TRBV9; size: -; CDR3: CASSVSRDREDSAEAFF; DNA: TGTGCCAGCAGCGTCTCGCGGGACAGGGAGGATTCAGCTGAAGCTTTCTTT
D: -; J: TRBJ1-5; V: TRBV7-2; size: -; CDR3: CASSLGHSNQPQHF; DNA: TGTGCCAGCAGCTTAGGGCATAGCAATCAGCCCCAGCATTTT
D: TRBD1; J: TRBJ1-1; V: TRBV9; size: -; CDR3: CASSAGQGFTEAFF; DNA: TGTGCCAGCAGCGCGGGACAGGGTTTTACTGAAGCTTTCTTT
D: TRBD1; J: TRBJ2-1; V: TRBV5-1; size: -; CDR3: CASSPGTGGGEQFF; DNA: TGCGCCAGCAGCCCTGGGACAGGGGGCGGTGAGCAGTTCTTC
D: TRBD2; J: TRBJ2-3; V: TRBV19; size: -; CDR3: CASSIRTSGSTDTQYF; DNA: TGTGCCAGTAGTATTCGGACTAGCGGGAGCACAGATACGCAGTATTTT
D: TRBD1; J: TRBJ2-7; V: TRBV28; size: few; CDR3: CASVPGTGSYEQYF; DNA: TGTGCCAGCGTTCCTGGGACAGGTTCCTACGAGCAGTACTTC
D: -; J: TRBJ2-2; V: TRBV30; size: -; CDR3: CASSTSSTGELFF; DNA: TGTGCCTCGAGCACTTCAAGCACCGGGGAGCTGTTTTTT
D: TRBD1; J: TRBJ2-6; V: TRBV7-6; size: -; CDR3: CASSSDPGTGFGGANVLTF; DNA: TGTGCCAGCAGCTCTGACCCCGGGACAGGGTTCGGTGGGGCCAACGTCCTGACTTTC
D: -; J: TRBJ2-7; V: TRBV7-2; size: -; CDR3: CASSYGPYEQYF; DNA: TGTGCCAGCAGCTATGGCCCCTACGAGCAGTACTTC
D: -; J: TRBJ1-1; V: TRBV27; size: -; CDR3: CASSFFGADNTEAFF; DNA: TGTGCCAGCAGTTTCTTCGGAGCAGACAACACTGAAGCTTTCTTT
D: -; J: TRBJ1-2; V: TRBV5-6; size: -; CDR3: CASSWGGGYTF; DNA: TGTGCCAGCAGCTGGGGAGGGGGCTACACCTTC
D: TRBD1; J: TRBJ1-2; V: TRBV12-3/TRBV12-4; size: few; CDR3: CASSLGQNYGYTF; DNA: TGTGCCAGCAGTTTGGGACAGAACTATGGCTACACCTTC
D: TRBD1; J: TRBJ2-7; V: TRBV29-1; size: few; CDR3: CSAGQGPREQYF; DNA: TGCAGCGCCGGACAGGGGCCGAGGGAGCAGTACTTC
D: -; J: TRBJ1-4; V: TRBV4-3; size: once; CDR3: CASSQARVKGDEKLFF; DNA: TGCGCCAGCAGCCAAGCCAGGGTAAAGGGGGATGAAAAACTGTTTTTT
D: TRBD1; J: TRBJ1-2; V: TRBV5-1; size: -; CDR3: CASSQGQYGYTF; DNA: TGCGCCAGCAGCCAGGGACAGTATGGCTACACCTTC
D: TRBD1; J: TRBJ1-2; V: TRBV9; size: -; CDR3: CASSVATGGSYGYTF; DNA: TGTGCCAGCAGCGTAGCTACAGGGGGAAGCTATGGCTACACCTTC
D: -; J: TRBJ1-4; V: TRBV2; size: -; CDR3: CATRTRSEKLFF; DNA: TGTGCCACCCGGACAAGGAGTGAAAAACTGTTTTTT
D: TRBD1; J: TRBJ1-5; V: TRBV5-4; size: few; CDR3: CASSLGGTANQPQHF; DNA: TGTGCCAGCAGCTTGGGCGGGACAGCAAATCAGCCCCAGCATTTT
D: TRBD1; J: TRBJ1-2; V: TRBV5-8; size: -; CDR3: CASSSRGTDGYTF; DNA: TGTGCCAGCAGCTCCCGAGGGACAGATGGCTACACCTTC
D: TRBD1; J: TRBJ1-4; V: TRBV29-1; size: medium-sized; CDR3: CSVIGTGDEKLFF; DNA: TGCAGCGTTATAGGGACAGGGGATGAAAAACTGTTTTTT
D: -; J: TRBJ2-1; V: TRBV7-2; size: -; CDR3: CASSSRRGRVGEQFF; DNA: TGTGCCAGCAGCTCACGCAGGGGACGGGTTGGGGAGCAGTTCTTC
D: TRBD1; J: TRBJ2-7; V: TRBV2; size: -; CDR3: CASTRTGGLNEQYF; DNA: TGTGCCAGCACGCGGACAGGGGGCTTAAACGAGCAGTACTTC
D: TRBD2; J: TRBJ2-3; V: TRBV3-1/TRBV3-2; size: -; CDR3: CASSQDREGRAQYF; DNA: TGTGCCAGCAGCCAAGATCGGGAGGGCCGGGCGCAGTATTTT
D: -; J: TRBJ2-7; V: TRBV6-2/TRBV6-3; size: -; CDR3: CASSYKGIREQYF; DNA: TGTGCCAGCAGTTACAAGGGGATACGCGAGCAGTACTTC
D: TRBD1; J: TRBJ2-5; V: TRBV12-5; size: once; CDR3: CASGFGQVQYF; DNA: TGTGCTAGTGGTTTTGGACAGGTCCAGTACTTC
D: TRBD1; J: TRBJ2-2; V: TRBV30; size: -; CDR3: CAWRTGGSTGELFF; DNA: TGTGCCTGGAGGACAGGGGGGTCCACCGGGGAGCTGTTTTTT
D: TRBD1; J: TRBJ1-6; V: TRBV25-1; size: many; CDR3: CASSEGTDNSPLHF; DNA: TGTGCCAGCAGTGAAGGGACAGATAATTCACCCCTCCACTTT
D: TRBD1; J: TRBJ2-1; V: TRBV9; size: -; CDR3: CASSARRDRVNNEQFF; DNA: TGTGCCAGCAGCGCCCGCCGGGACAGGGTCAACAATGAGCAGTTCTTC
D: TRBD1; J: TRBJ1-1; V: TRBV19; size: -; CDR3: CASTIDRVNTEAFF; DNA: TGTGCCAGTACCATAGACAGGGTCAACACTGAAGCTTTCTTT
D: -; J: TRBJ2-5; V: TRBV28; size: -; CDR3: CASTRSGLQETQYF; DNA: TGTGCCAGCACCCGGTCGGGTCTACAAGAGACCCAGTACTTC
D: TRBD1; J: TRBJ2-3; V: TRBV29-1; size: once; CDR3: CSGDRGRGTDTQYF; DNA: TGCAGCGGCGACAGGGGGCGCGGTACAGATACGCAGTATTTT